What follows are 12 T cell receptor beta chains derived from one specimen sequenced in a study of cytomegalovirus exposure and HLA in healthy donors. PCR used 60 Vbeta primers and 13 Jbeta primers. Assay used: immunoSEQ multiplex PCR; TCRdb lists only in-frame clones, some missing. The profile shows more than 90,000 clones, approximately 76% of them singletons. The sequencing sample was made of PBMCs. These receptor sequences come from a man aged 45-65 years in good health and CMV-seropositive.

The chain employs TRBV5-5 and TRBJ2-5, with 7 bases that match TRBD2. V was pared by 0 bases and J by 4 bases, with 0 bases of the junction left unmatched. Germline-derived CDR1 and CDR2 are SGHKS and YYEKEE (reference sequence). CDR3 size: 13 residues. This CDR3 is CASSLAGGETQYF. The CDR3, as DNA: TGTGCCAGCAGCTTGGCGGGGGGAGAGACCCAGTACTTC.

The rearrangement joins TRBV21-1 to TRBJ1-5; the D segment call TRBD1 is taken from the table without a DNA check. TRBV21-1 is listed as a pseudogene. CDR3 length equals 19 residues. The CDR3: CASRKRGGTGDNSNQPQHF. DNA for the CDR3: TGTGCCAGCAGGAAGCGAGGGGGGACAGGGGATAATAGCAATCAGCCCCAGCATTTT.

This chain connects TRBV18 to TRBJ2-3; 11 bases agree with TRBD2. This CDR3 is built from 15 residues. Germline lookup yields CDR1 KGHSH and CDR2 LQKENI. The ends lost 7 bases at V and 3 bases at J; junction bases unmatched: 6. Here the CDR3 reads CASLNLAGGTDTQYF. The CDR3 bases are TGTGCCAGCTTGAACCTAGCGGGAGGTACAGATACGCAGTATTTT.

A single count supports this clone. DNA for the CDR3: TGTGCCAGCAGTGAAGAGGGTTTTGGATCTCAGACCCAGTACTTC. It yields the protein CASSEEGFGSQTQYF. This chain uses TRBV6-4 with TRBJ2-5; D is possibly TRBD2 (5 bases). Germline V gives CDR1 MRHNA, CDR2 SNTAGT. The CDR3 has 15 residues. Trimming shortened V by 3 bases and J by 6 bases, and 17 bases separated the two germline ends.

The chain links TRBV5-4 to TRBJ2-1, with TRBD2 matching over 7 bases. The germline CDR1 and CDR2 sequences are SGHNT and YYREEE (reference sequence). The CDR3 sequence is 16 residues long. Germline trimming cut 4 bases from V and 5 bases from J; bases unmatched to any gene: 12. The CDR3 DNA is TGTGCCAGCAGCGACCGTGGGGCTGGGAGGGACAATGAGCAGTTCTTC. This gives the protein CASSDRGAGRDNEQFF.

The V gene is TRBV4-1, the J gene TRBJ2-5, with TRBD1 as a possible D gene (6 bases). This CDR3 region has 16 residues. Germline V gene lookup returns CDR1 MGHRA and CDR2 YSYEKL. V was cut by 4 bases and J by 0 bases, with 15 bases left in between. CDR3: CASSRLIRDNQETQYF. DNA of the CDR3: TGCGCCAGCAGCCGACTTATCCGGGACAACCAAGAGACCCAGTACTTC.

J is TRBJ1-5 and V is TRBV6-1; 7 positions agree with TRBD1. CDR3 size: 15 residues. In germline, CDR1 is MNHNS, CDR2 SASEGT. Trimming removed 7 bases from V and 0 bases from J; junction bases left unmatched: 6. The CDR3, as DNA: TGTGCCAGCACTACAGGGGCAGCTAGCAATCAGCCCCAGCATTTT. Its translation is CASTTGAASNQPQHF.

The chain is built from TRBV7-9 and TRBJ1-1; D is perhaps TRBD1 (5 bases). V gave up 6 bases and J gave up 7 bases, with 18 bases separating them. CDR3 size: 14 residues. The germline CDR1 and CDR2 sequences are SEHNR and FQNEAQ (reference sequence). The CDR3 region has the DNA TGTGCCAGCAGTTTTGGCGGGGGGAGGGGTGAAGCTTTCTTT. Translated: CASSFGGGRGEAFF.

About this clone itself: Likely a read error: the CDR3 ends without its conserved phenylalanine or tryptophan. The J gene is TRBJ2-7, the V gene TRBV9, with 11 bases that match TRBD1. V lost 0 bases, J lost 5 bases, and 7 bases stayed unmatched. CDR1 and CDR2 (germline): SGDLS, YYNGEE. The CDR3 consists of 16 residues. The CDR3 loop reads CASSVGGTGGTNEQYL. DNA for the CDR3: TGTGCCAGCAGCGTAGGGGGGACAGGGGGTACTAACGAGCAGTACCTC.

The sample holds one count of this clone. This chain connects TRBV5-8 to TRBJ2-1; D not resolved. Per the germline V gene, CDR1 is SGHTS and CDR2 is YDEGEE. The V and J ends lost 0 bases and 0 bases respectively, with 7 bases between them. The CDR3 is 15 amino acids. CDR3 nucleotides: TGTGCCAGCAGCTTGGGGTCGAGCTCCTACAATGAGCAGTTCTTC. Protein sequence: CASSLGSSSYNEQFF.

The CDR3 loop reads CASSVRDYTEAFF. The DNA of the CDR3 is TGTGCCAGCAGCGTAAGGGACTACACTGAAGCTTTCTTT. The chain carries TRBV9 and TRBJ1-1, with a tentative D call TRBD1 (5 bases). Germline CDR1 reads SGDLS; CDR2 reads YYNGEE. V lost 1 base to trimming and J lost 3 bases, with 7 bases between them. The CDR3 totals 13 residues.

The J gene is TRBJ1-2, the V gene TRBV10-2, with 9 bases matching TRBD1. The ends lost 7 bases at V and 8 bases at J; junction bases unmatched: 11. CDR3 size: 14 residues. CDR1 is WSHSY and CDR2 is SAAADI in the germline V gene. Written as DNA, the CDR3 is TGCGCCAGCACCGGCTACAGGGGGCCGGACGGCTACACCTTC. Its translation: CASTGYRGPDGYTF.